This is a list of T cell receptor beta chains from one sample in a study of shared clonotypes between healthy human individuals. Here immunoSEQ multiplex PCR was the method, and the copy in TCRdb shows in-frame clones only, minus some. This table has about 2.3 million clones, about nine tenths appearing once. Material for sequencing was naive CD4+ T cells from PBMCs. The receptor source for this set is a young man in good health. Some clones in this sample may be carry-over from other donors' samples. CDR3s include the opening cysteine and the closing phenylalanine or tryptophan. A D gene is named only where the DNA matches it firmly. Clone size is stated in some rows and not others, as once, few, many or a class when expanded.

abundance,v_gene,j_gene,d_gene,CDR3nt,CDR3aa
-,TRBV27,TRBJ2-3,TRBD2,TGTGCCAGCAGTTTATCAAAGCGGGAGGGCACAGATACGCAGTATTTT,CASSLSKREGTDTQYF
-,TRBV30,TRBJ1-1,-,TGTGCCTGGAGTGTTAGTGATTCTTTAGCTTTCTTT,CAWSVSDSLAFF
once,TRBV27,TRBJ1-2,-,TGTGCCAGCAGTTTTTCGGGCGTTGGTGGCTACACCTTC,CASSFSGVGGYTF
-,TRBV28,TRBJ1-5,-,TGTGCCAGCACGACGGGCAATCAGCCCCAGCATTTT,CASTTGNQPQHF
once,TRBV28,TRBJ2-1,-,TGTGCCAGCAGGGACGGGGGCTCCTACAATGAGCAGTTCTTC,CASRDGGSYNEQFF
-,TRBV4-1,TRBJ2-1,-,TGCGCCAGCAGCCAAGACAGGGGGAGGGCCTTCCATGAGCAGTTCTTC,CASSQDRGRAFHEQFF
-,TRBV7-8,TRBJ1-2,-,TGTGCCAGCAGCTTATCTGGCAGAGCTAACTATGGCTACACCTTC,CASSLSGRANYGYTF
-,TRBV2,TRBJ1-3,-,TGTGCCAGCAATATCGGGGGAAGAGGAAACACCATATATTTT,CASNIGGRGNTIYF
-,TRBV2,TRBJ2-1,TRBD2,TGTGCCAGTCAGGGACTAGCGGGATCTAATGAGCAGTTCTTC,CASQGLAGSNEQFF
-,TRBV5-1,TRBJ2-7,-,TGCGCCAGCAGCTCGACAGTCAACGAGCAGTACTTC,CASSSTVNEQYF
-,TRBV19,TRBJ2-7,-,TGTGCCAGTAGTATCAGGGTCGGAATGGGCGAGCAGTACTTC,CASSIRVGMGEQYF
-,TRBV28,TRBJ2-3,-,TGTGCCAGCAGTTCCACAGGGAGAGCGGGAGATACGCAGTATTTT,CASSSTGRAGDTQYF
-,TRBV5-6,TRBJ2-5,TRBD1,TGTGCCAGCAGCTCGAGGCAGGGGGTCGGGACCCAGTACTTC,CASSSRQGVGTQYF
-,TRBV9,TRBJ2-1,TRBD1,TGTGCCAGCAGCCCCAAGACAGGGAGTAGAGATGGTGAGCAGTTCTTC,CASSPKTGSRDGEQFF
-,TRBV9,TRBJ1-4,-,TGTGCCAGCAGCGTAGGGGAGTTTGAAAAACTGTTTTTT,CASSVGEFEKLFF
-,TRBV7-6,TRBJ2-3,TRBD2,TGTGCCAGCAGCGTACGGACTAGCGGGATGGGAACAGATACGCAGTATTTT,CASSVRTSGMGTDTQYF
-,TRBV9,TRBJ2-2,-,TGTGCCAGCAGCCATGATAGAACAGGGAACACCGGGGAGCTGTTTTTT,CASSHDRTGNTGELFF
-,TRBV5-1,TRBJ1-3,-,TGCGCCAGCAGCGCGGGGTACGGAAACACCATATATTTT,CASSAGYGNTIYF
-,TRBV6-5,TRBJ1-2,-,TGTGCCAGCAGTGCCTACTCAGGGGAAGCCTATGGCTACACCTTC,CASSAYSGEAYGYTF
once,TRBV15,TRBJ2-7,TRBD2,TGTGCCACCAGCCCACTAGCGGGCCAGGGGGAGCAGTACTTC,CATSPLAGQGEQYF
-,TRBV6-5,TRBJ1-2,TRBD1,TGTGCCAGCAGTTATATCGGGACAGACTATGGCTACACCTTC,CASSYIGTDYGYTF
-,TRBV2,TRBJ1-5,-,TGTGCCAGCAGCCGCGAGGGGGTAAATCAGCCCCAGCATTTT,CASSREGVNQPQHF
-,TRBV18,TRBJ1-1,-,TGTGCCAGCTCACCTACCGGGGCGATGAACACTGAAGCTTTCTTT,CASSPTGAMNTEAFF
-,TRBV15,TRBJ2-6,-,TGTGCCACCAGCAGAGCGCCTCCGGGTTCTGGGGCCAACGTCCTGACTTTC,CATSRAPPGSGANVLTF
-,TRBV7-9,TRBJ2-1,TRBD2,TGTGCCAGCAGCTTAGGAGGACTAGCGGGAGTCAATGAGCAGTTCTTC,CASSLGGLAGVNEQFF
once,TRBV2,TRBJ2-7,-,TGTGCCAGCAGTGGGCAGGGACCCTACGAGCAGTACTTC,CASSGQGPYEQYF
once,TRBV20-1,TRBJ2-7,-,TGCAGGGAGGACTACCAAGAGCAGTACTTC,CREDYQEQYF
few,TRBV6-1,TRBJ1-1,TRBD1,TGTGCCAGCAGGAGGACAGGGGTGAACACTGAAGCTTTCTTT,CASRRTGVNTEAFF
-,TRBV27,TRBJ1-2,TRBD1,TGTGCCAGCAGTTTATTTTCTACTTGGGGTGGGAAACAGGGGATAGGGTATGGCTACACCTTC,CASSLFSTWGGKQGIGYGYTF
-,TRBV15,TRBJ1-4,-,TGTGCCACCAGCTTCCCATTAGGGGGAACTAATGAAAAACTGTTTTTT,CATSFPLGGTNEKLFF
-,TRBV5-1,TRBJ2-1,TRBD1,TGCGCCAGCAGCTTGGCCCCGGGACAGGGACTGGGTGAGCAGTTCTTC,CASSLAPGQGLGEQFF
-,TRBV29-1,TRBJ1-2,-,TGCAGCGTTGGCGGGGGGAGCTATGGCTACACCTTC,CSVGGGSYGYTF
-,TRBV9,TRBJ2-3,TRBD2,TGTGCCAATTTGACCCCGGGTAGCGGGAGGGTGACAGATACGCAGTATTTT,CANLTPGSGRVTDTQYF
-,TRBV5-6,TRBJ2-7,-,TGTGCCAGCTCTAGATGGGGGGCGTCCTACGAGCAGTACTTC,CASSRWGASYEQYF
-,TRBV27,TRBJ2-1,TRBD1,TGTGCCAGCCGCTCTTTTAGGGACAGGGCCCCTCATGAGCAGTTCTTC,CASRSFRDRAPHEQFF
-,TRBV6-5,TRBJ1-2,-,TGTGCCAGCAGTTACTCGAGGGTAGGCGGCTACACCTTC,CASSYSRVGGYTF
once,TRBV25-1,TRBJ2-2,TRBD1,TGTGCCAGCAGTGAATTTACGGGACAGGGGACATCCACCGGGGAGCTGTTTTTT,CASSEFTGQGTSTGELFF
once,TRBV10-3,TRBJ1-1,-,TGTGCCATCAGGCCGTACAACGTGAACACTGAAGCTTTCTTT,CAIRPYNVNTEAFF
-,TRBV28,TRBJ1-3,-,TGTGCCAGCAGTCCACAGGGCGCCTCTGGAAACACCATATATTTT,CASSPQGASGNTIYF
-,TRBV19,TRBJ2-2,TRBD1,TGTGCCAGTAGCCTTGGGGGGACAGGGGGCATGTACACCGGGGAGCTGTTTTTT,CASSLGGTGGMYTGELFF
-,TRBV18,TRBJ2-6,-,TGTGCCAGCCATAAAGCGAGCTCTGGGGCCAACGTCCTGACTTTC,CASHKASSGANVLTF
-,TRBV15,TRBJ2-7,-,TGTGCCACCAGCAGAGATAGATACGAGCAGTACTTC,CATSRDRYEQYF
-,TRBV6-5,TRBJ2-1,-,TGTGCCAGCAGCCCGCCCGGCGGGACCTCCAATGAGCAGTTCTTC,CASSPPGGTSNEQFF
-,TRBV5-1,TRBJ1-2,TRBD1,TGCGCCAGCAGCCCCCGGGACAGAACTAACTATGGCTACACCTTC,CASSPRDRTNYGYTF
-,TRBV11-2,TRBJ2-2,TRBD2,TGTGCCAGCAGCCCGCGAATTCGGGAGACTAGCGGGAGAATCGGGGAGCTGTTTTTT,CASSPRIRETSGRIGELFF
-,TRBV20-1,TRBJ2-1,-,TGCAGTGCTAGGAACCTCCTGGAGCAGTTCTTC,CSARNLLEQFF
once,TRBV11-3,TRBJ2-2,-,TGTGCCAGCAGCCGGGTGGAGGCCGGGGAGCTGTTTTTT,CASSRVEAGELFF
-,TRBV4-3,TRBJ1-4,-,TGCGCCAGCAGCCAACAGTGGGGCGAAGGTGAAAAACTGTTTTTT,CASSQQWGEGEKLFF
-,TRBV6-5,TRBJ2-1,TRBD2,TGTGCCAGCAGTTACTCCCAGCGGGAGGGCCATGAGCAGTTCTTC,CASSYSQREGHEQFF
-,TRBV21-1,TRBJ1-4,-,TGTGCCAGCACCTCCCGGGGGACTAATGAAAAACTGTTTTTT,CASTSRGTNEKLFF
-,TRBV5-6,TRBJ2-3,TRBD1,TGTGCCAGCATCCTGGGACAGGTAGCAGATACGCAGTATTTT,CASILGQVADTQYF
-,TRBV7-3,TRBJ2-3,-,TGTGCCAGCAGCTTAATGGGGGGCACAGATACGCAGTATTTT,CASSLMGGTDTQYF
once,TRBV10-1,TRBJ2-7,TRBD2,TGCGCCAGCAGTGAGTCCAGCGGGAGGGCCTACGAGCAGTACTTC,CASSESSGRAYEQYF
-,TRBV30,TRBJ1-5,-,TGTGCCTGGAGTTATGGGACCTTCAATCAGCCCCAGCATTTT,CAWSYGTFNQPQHF
-,TRBV18,TRBJ1-2,TRBD1,TGTGCCAGCTCACAGGGGGCCAACTATGGCTACACCTTC,CASSQGANYGYTF